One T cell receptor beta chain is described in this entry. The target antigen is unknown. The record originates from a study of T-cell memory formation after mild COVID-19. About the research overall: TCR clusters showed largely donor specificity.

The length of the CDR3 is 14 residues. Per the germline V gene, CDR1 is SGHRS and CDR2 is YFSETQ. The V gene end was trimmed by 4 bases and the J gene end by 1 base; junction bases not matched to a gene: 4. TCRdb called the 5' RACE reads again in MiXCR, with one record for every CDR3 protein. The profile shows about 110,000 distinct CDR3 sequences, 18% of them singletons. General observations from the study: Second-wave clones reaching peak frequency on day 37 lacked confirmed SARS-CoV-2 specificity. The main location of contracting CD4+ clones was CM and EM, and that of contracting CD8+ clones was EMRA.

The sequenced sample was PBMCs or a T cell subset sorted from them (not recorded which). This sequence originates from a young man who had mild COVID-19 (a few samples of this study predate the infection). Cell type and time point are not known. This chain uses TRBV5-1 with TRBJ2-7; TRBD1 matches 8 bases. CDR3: CASSGQGRSYEQYF. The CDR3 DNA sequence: TGCGCCAGCAGCGGACAGGGTAGGTCCTACGAGCAGTACTTC.